This T cell receptor beta chain came from a study of kidney transplant recipient with SARS-CoV-2 infection. One entry per CDR3 protein, called by TCRdb with MiXCR from the reads. There are under 300,000 distinct CDR3 sequences in the sample; under 30% occur only once, and 7% to 8% lies in the top ten. In this sample, this clonotype turned up a few times. CDR3 length: 17 amino acids. V was cut by 5 bases and J by 4 bases, with 23 bases left in between. Germline assignment: CDR1 LGHDT and CDR2 YNNKEL (reference sequence). This sample comprised a blood sample, obtained at baseline and between days 110 and 120 from a kidney transplant recipient. J is TRBJ1-1 and V is TRBV3-1; D gene uncertain. The origin of this receptor is a male patient in his thirties who had COVID-19 and was a kidney transplant recipient. Part of the T cells may come from the graft donor. The CDR3 coding sequence is TGTGCCAGCAGCGTCACCAATCCCATTTCAATTCGCACTGAAGCTTTCTTT. Protein sequence: CASSVTNPISIRTEAFF.